The sequence of this T cell receptor beta chain was determined in a study of shared clonotypes between healthy human individuals. General observations from the study: Compared with clonotypes that all four donors shared, non-shared clonotypes had lower generation probabilities.

Produced via immunoSEQ multiplex PCR; TCRdb's table is partial and in-frame only. The sample lists roughly 1,600,000 clones; approximately 98.5% were seen once. CDR3 length: 13 amino acids. V gave up 0 bases and J gave up 8 bases, with 7 bases separating them. The germline CDR1 and CDR2 sequences are ENHRY and SYGVKD. As regards this clone: Its antigen is unidentified.

Healthy and HIV-negative, the adult donors had no recent acute infections or vaccinations. CD4+ cells yielded CD45RA+ naive and CD45RA-negative memory subsets. The V call is TRBV10-3, the J call TRBJ1-4, with no clear D. This TCR derives from a man aged 25 to 45 in good health. Material for sequencing was naive CD4+ T cells sorted from blood. Noted subset: CD45RA+ positively selected. CDR3 in amino acids: CAISESSEEKLFF. CDR3 bases: TGTGCCATCAGTGAGTCGTCAGAAGAAAAACTGTTTTTT.